Listed here are 30 T cell receptor beta chains from one sample, sequenced in a study of OX40 agonist ivuxolimab in advanced cancers. Here immunoSEQ multiplex PCR was the method, and the copy in TCRdb shows in-frame clones only, minus some. This table holds 55,000 to 65,000 clones, roughly 84% found once. The sample was CD4+ or CD8+ T cells sorted from blood, taken in a trial of the OX40 agonist ivuxolimab. The receptor source for this set is an adult with an advanced solid tumor such as melanoma, head and neck, liver or kidney cancer.

A single count supports this clone. The chain recombines TRBV5-4 with TRBJ1-1; maybe TRBD1 (6 bases). CDR1 SGHNT and CDR2 YYREEE come from the germline V gene (reference sequence). The CDR3 totals 16 residues. Trimming pared 0 bases from V and 2 bases from J, leaving 14 bases between. The CDR3 DNA follows: TGTGCCAGCAGCTTGGGCGGGGGACATTACAACACTGAAGCTTTCTTT. Its protein is CASSLGGGHYNTEAFF.

The V call is TRBV28, the J call TRBJ1-2; TRBD1 agrees at 10 bases. This CDR3 is built from 16 residues. CDR1 MDHEN and CDR2 SYDVKM come from the germline V gene. Trimming took 3 bases from V and 0 from J; bases not matched to a gene: 4. The CDR3 coding sequence is TGTGCCAGCAGTTTGGGGGGACAGGGGACTAACTATGGCTACACCTTC. Translating it yields CASSLGGQGTNYGYTF.

The genes are TRBV7-2 and TRBJ2-5; 7 bases are a match to TRBD2. The CDR3 runs to 14 residues. The V and J ends lost 5 bases and 5 bases, in that order; junction bases with no gene match: 8. CDR1 is SGHTA, CDR2 FQGNSA, per germline. The CDR3 here is CASSAGRGDETQYF. As DNA, the CDR3 is TGTGCCAGCAGCGCCGGCCGGGGGGATGAGACCCAGTACTTC.

V usage is TRBV10-3 and J usage is TRBJ2-7, with D possibly being TRBD2 (6 bases). The length of the CDR3 is 16 residues. Germline CDR1 is ENHRY and CDR2 is SYGVKD. The V end was cut by 8 bases, the J end by 0 bases, with 20 bases between. CDR3 DNA: TGTGCCATCTCGGCCCCAGGCGGGGCTAGCTCCTACGAGCAGTACTTC. Protein sequence: CAISAPGGASSYEQYF.

The V gene is TRBV10-3, the J gene TRBJ1-2, with TRBD1 as a possible D gene (5 bases). The germline V and J ends were trimmed by 10 bases and 3 bases, with 18 bases remaining between them. Looked up from germline, CDR1 is ENHRY and CDR2 is SYGVKD. This CDR3 spans 14 amino acids. The CDR3 DNA sequence: TGTGCCACCCGCCGGGACGGCGTTTACTATGGCTACACCTTC. As protein: CATRRDGVYYGYTF.

The J gene is TRBJ1-5, the V gene TRBV30; D gene unclear. Per germline, CDR1 GTSNPN and CDR2 SVGIG (reference sequence). The CDR3 consists of 14 residues. V dropped 0 bases and J dropped 6 bases, with 12 bases sitting between them. Written as DNA, the CDR3 is TGTGCCTGGAGTGTGGGGAACCGGGGTCAGCCCCAGCATTTT. This translates into CAWSVGNRGQPQHF. The full variable domain, completed using reference TRBV30 and TRBJ1-5, is SQTIHQWPATLVQPVGSPLSLECTVEGTSNPNLYWYRQAAGRGLQLLFYSVGIGQISSEVPQNLSASRPQDRQFILSSKKLLLSDSGFYLCAWSVGNRGQPQHFGDGTRLSIL.

The J gene is TRBJ2-1, the V gene TRBV6-1, with D possibly matching TRBD1 (5 bases). The CDR3 extends over 13 amino acids. Germline CDR1 MNHNS, CDR2 SASEGT. The V end lost 7 bases, the J end lost 4 bases, and 11 bases lay between the germline ends. The CDR3 region has the DNA TGTGCCAGCAAAGGGGCGCAGTACAATGAGCAGTTCTTC. As protein: CASKGAQYNEQFF.

The CDR3 DNA reads TGTGCCAGCATGGGCACGAGCAATCAGCCCCAGCATTTT. It translates to CASMGTSNQPQHF. This chain uses TRBV2 with TRBJ1-5; D gene unclear. From germline, CDR1 is SNHLY and CDR2 FYNNEI. The CDR3 has 13 amino acids. Trimming pared 7 bases from V and 1 base from J, leaving 8 bases between.

This chain links TRBV5-1 with TRBJ2-1; 11 positions match TRBD2. Germline assignment: CDR1 SGHRS and CDR2 YFSETQ. V shed 4 bases and J 0 bases; nucleotides not matched to a gene: 21. There are 22 residues in the CDR3. The CDR3 coding sequence is TGCGCCAGCAGCCCGGGACAGGTTCTAGCGGGAGGCTTTCCCTTCTCCTACAATGAGCAGTTCTTC. The encoded protein is CASSPGQVLAGGFPFSYNEQFF.

The chain links TRBV15 to TRBJ1-6; 8 bases align to TRBD1. This CDR3 is 15 amino acids long. V was pared by 0 bases and J by 10 bases, with 5 bases of the junction left unmatched. The germline CDR1 and CDR2 sequences are LNHNV and YYDKDF (reference sequence). In DNA, the CDR3 is TGTGCCACCAGCAGAGATTCAACAGGGGGGTCACCCCTCCACTTT. Translated: CATSRDSTGGSPLHF.

The chain employs TRBV2 and TRBJ2-7, with 8 nucleotides matching TRBD1. Germline V CDR1 and CDR2: SNHLY, FYNNEI. This CDR3 has 16 amino acids. The trim removed 0 bases at V and 7 bases at J, leaving 11 bases unmatched. CDR3 protein: CASSEALPQGAGEQYF. The CDR3 nucleotides read TGTGCCAGCAGTGAAGCTCTGCCCCAGGGGGCAGGAGAGCAGTACTTC. The full variable domain, rest sourced from reference TRBV2 and TRBJ2-7, is EPEVTQTPSHQVTQMGQEVILRCVPISNHLYFYWYRQILGQKVEFLVSFYNNEISEKSEIFDDQFSVERPDGSNFTLKIRSTKLEDSAMYFCASSEALPQGAGEQYFGPGTRLTVT.

The CDR3 bases are TGTGCCAGCAGCTCGCAGGGGAGGGTTAATAATTCACCCCTCCACTTT. Protein: CASSSQGRVNNSPLHF. The rearrangement joins TRBV13 to TRBJ1-6, with a weak D call TRBD1 (6 bases). This CDR3 is 16 amino acids long. The germline CDR1 and CDR2 sequences are PRHDT and FYEKMQ (reference sequence). V was pared by 4 bases and J by 5 bases, with 15 bases between.

This clone was counted a few times. The J gene is TRBJ2-2, the V gene TRBV7-2; 16 nucleotides agree with TRBD2. Germline trimming cut 5 bases from V and 7 bases from J; bases unmatched to any gene: 10. CDR1 and CDR2 (germline): SGHTA, FQGNSA. The CDR3 is made up of 18 amino acids. The CDR3 spells CASSPVPGLAGGSGELFF. The CDR3 DNA sequence: TGTGCCAGCAGCCCAGTACCGGGACTAGCGGGAGGGAGCGGGGAGCTGTTTTTT.

The gene calls are TRBV7-9 and TRBJ2-5, with 13 bases matching TRBD2. Germline values: CDR1 SEHNR, CDR2 FQNEAQ (reference sequence). With 4 bases clipped from V and 4 bases from J, the junction kept 6 bases outside the gene matches. The CDR3 totals 16 residues. The chain's CDR3 is CASSSGLAGVVETQYF. CDR3 nucleotides: TGTGCCAGCAGCTCCGGACTAGCGGGAGTTGTAGAGACCCAGTACTTC.

The chain employs TRBV30 and TRBJ2-7, with 7 positions matching TRBD2. The V gene's germline CDR1 is GTSNPN and CDR2 SVGIG (reference sequence). The ends lost 1 base at V and 4 bases at J; junction bases unmatched: 7. This CDR3 is 14 amino acids long. The CDR3 loop reads CAWSGEGRIYEQYF. The CDR3 region has the DNA TGTGCCTGGAGTGGGGAGGGACGGATTTACGAGCAGTACTTC.

This clone was found once. The chain joins TRBV15 to TRBJ1-4, with TRBD1 as a possible D gene (6 bases). CDR3 size: 15 residues. CDR1 and CDR2 from the germline V gene are LNHNV and YYDKDF (reference sequence). V was trimmed by 0 bases and J by 5 bases, leaving 10 bases between them. DNA of the CDR3: TGTGCCACCAGCAGAGATAGGGGGAAAAATGAAAAACTGTTTTTT. Translated, it gives CATSRDRGKNEKLFF.

As for this clone: The same CDR3 can be traced to other DNA sequences in this sample. This chain's CDR3 is CASSLLAGGRQETQYF. Written as DNA, the CDR3 is TGCGCCAGCAGCTTGCTAGCGGGGGGGAGGCAAGAGACCCAGTACTTC. This chain uses TRBV5-1 with TRBJ2-5; 12 bases are a match to TRBD2. V was pared by 1 base and J by 2 bases, with 3 bases of the junction left unmatched. This CDR3 has 16 amino acids. CDR1 is SGHRS and CDR2 is YFSETQ in the germline V gene.

The chain is built from TRBV25-1 and TRBJ2-7; no clear D gene. This CDR3 region has 13 residues. The germline gives CDR1 MGHDK, CDR2 SYGVNS. V lost 3 bases to trimming and J lost 6 bases, with 12 bases between them. CDR3 sequence: CASSDVGSGEQYF. In nucleotides, the CDR3 is TGTGCCAGCAGTGATGTGGGGTCTGGCGAGCAGTACTTC.

V is TRBV6-5 and J is TRBJ2-7, with TRBD1 matching over 9 bases. The J segment lost 5 bases and the V segment lost 5 bases, leaving 7 bases of the junction unmatched. Per germline, CDR1 MNHEY and CDR2 SVGAGI. CDR3 size: 14 residues. CDR3 region: CASSTRDRVNEQYF. CDR3 DNA sequence: TGTGCCAGCAGTACCCGGGACAGGGTTAACGAGCAGTACTTC.

This clone was detected a few times. The chain joins TRBV11-2 to TRBJ1-1; perhaps TRBD1 as D (5 bases). This CDR3 is built from 12 residues. Deletions cut 0 bases from V and 9 bases from J, with 8 bases between. The germline CDR1 and CDR2 sequences are SGHAT and FQNNGV. CDR3 DNA sequence: TGTGCCAGCAGCTTAGACAGGGACCAAGCTTTCTTT. As protein: CASSLDRDQAFF.

This clone was observed a single time. The J gene is TRBJ2-7, the V gene TRBV7-2, with TRBD1 matching over 10 bases. V lost 1 base, J lost 7 bases, and 7 bases stayed unmatched. CDR3 length: 15 residues. Per germline, CDR1 SGHTA and CDR2 FQGNSA. The CDR3 coding sequence is TGTGCCAGCAGCTTAGACGAGGGACAGGGGCTGGAGCAGTACTTC. It is translated as CASSLDEGQGLEQYF.

This clone was seen more than once but under ten times. The chain couples TRBV2 to TRBJ2-1; TRBD2 aligns across 10 bases. The J segment lost 10 bases and the V segment lost 3 bases, leaving 12 bases of the junction unmatched. The germline gives CDR1 SNHLY, CDR2 FYNNEI. The CDR3 is 16 residues long. The CDR3: CASSDWASGRLGEQFF. The CDR3 coding sequence is TGTGCCAGCAGTGATTGGGCTAGCGGGAGATTAGGGGAGCAGTTCTTC.

Concerning this clone itself: A read error is likely, as this CDR3 ends without the conserved phenylalanine or tryptophan. V gene TRBV7-2 combines with J gene TRBJ2-7; D is possibly TRBD2 (5 bases). The length of the CDR3 is 14 residues. CDR1 and CDR2 from the germline V gene are SGHTA and FQGNSA. V was clipped by 3 bases and J by 5 bases, with 14 bases between them. CDR3 protein: CASSFGWESHEQYL. The CDR3 coding sequence is TGTGCCAGCAGCTTTGGGTGGGAGAGCCACGAGCAGTACCTC.

The chain joins TRBV6-1 to TRBJ2-3, with D possibly TRBD2 on 5 matching bases. The CDR3 sequence is 14 residues long. From germline, CDR1 is MNHNS and CDR2 SASEGT. The germline V and J ends were trimmed by 8 bases and 3 bases, with 15 bases remaining between them. CDR3 coding DNA: TGTGCCAGCGGTGGTGCTAGCATGACAGATACGCAGTATTTT. It codes for CASGGASMTDTQYF.

The chain links TRBV28 to TRBJ1-2; 9 bases are shared with TRBD1. J was trimmed by 5 bases and V by 3 bases; bases with no gene match: 7. CDR1 is MDHEN and CDR2 is SYDVKM in the germline V gene. The CDR3 has 15 amino acids. CDR3 bases: TGTGCCAGCAGTTTCGGGACAGGGAATTCGTATGGCTACACCTTC. Its protein is CASSFGTGNSYGYTF.

This sequence joins TRBV28 and TRBJ2-2; D possibly matches TRBD1 or TRBD2 (6 bases each). Looked up from germline, CDR1 is MDHEN and CDR2 is SYDVKM. This CDR3 has 16 residues. Trimming pared 3 bases from V and 5 bases from J, leaving 16 bases between. DNA for the CDR3: TGTGCCAGCAGTTTTTTGTCGGGGGCGGGTACCGGGGAGCTGTTTTTT. Protein sequence: CASSFLSGAGTGELFF.

The rearrangement links TRBV2 to TRBJ2-3; TRBD2 matches at 8 bases. The CDR3 runs to 14 residues. Germline V gives CDR1 SNHLY, CDR2 FYNNEI. Unmatched junction bases numbered 4, after V lost 7 bases and J lost 1 base. The CDR3 nucleotides read TGTGCCAGCACCAAAGCGGGGGGCACAGATACGCAGTATTTT. This codes for CASTKAGGTDTQYF.

CDR3 region: CASSLRGQGQNTEAFF. The CDR3 bases are TGCGCCAGCAGCTTGAGGGGACAGGGGCAGAACACTGAAGCTTTCTTT. This chain links TRBV5-1 with TRBJ1-1, with 10 nucleotides matching TRBD1. V was clipped by 1 base and J by 1 base; unmatched bases: 4. Germline V gene data show CDR1 as SGHRS and CDR2 as YFSETQ. This CDR3 is 16 amino acids long.

The rearrangement links TRBV2 to TRBJ1-5, with D perhaps TRBD1 (6 bases). This CDR3 spans 14 amino acids. V lost 6 bases to trimming and J lost 5 bases, with 14 bases between them. Germline V gives CDR1 SNHLY, CDR2 FYNNEI. CDR3 in DNA: TGTGCCAGCAGCTTACAGGGCCAGGATCAGCCCCAGCATTTT. Translation: CASSLQGQDQPQHF.

The chain links TRBV5-5 to TRBJ2-1; the match to TRBD2 covers 7 bases. Germline V gene lookup returns CDR1 SGHKS and CDR2 YYEKEE (reference sequence). Trimming removed 3 bases from V and 9 bases from J; junction bases left unmatched: 9. The CDR3 runs to 14 residues. The CDR3 is CASSSAGTTSEQFF. DNA for the CDR3: TGTGCCAGCAGCTCCGCCGGGACTACGAGTGAGCAGTTCTTC.